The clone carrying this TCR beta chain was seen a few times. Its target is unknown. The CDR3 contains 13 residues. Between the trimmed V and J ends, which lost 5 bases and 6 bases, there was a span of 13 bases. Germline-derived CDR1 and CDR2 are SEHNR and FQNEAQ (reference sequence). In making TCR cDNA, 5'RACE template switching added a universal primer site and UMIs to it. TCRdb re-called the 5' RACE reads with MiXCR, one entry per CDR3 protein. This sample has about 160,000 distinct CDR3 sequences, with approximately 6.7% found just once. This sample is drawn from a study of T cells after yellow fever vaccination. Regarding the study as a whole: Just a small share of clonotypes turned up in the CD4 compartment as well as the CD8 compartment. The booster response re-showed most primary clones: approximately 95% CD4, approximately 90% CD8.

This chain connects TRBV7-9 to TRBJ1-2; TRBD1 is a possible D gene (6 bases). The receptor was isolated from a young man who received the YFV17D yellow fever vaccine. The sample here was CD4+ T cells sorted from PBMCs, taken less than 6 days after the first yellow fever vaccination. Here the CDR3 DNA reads TGTGCCAGCAGCGACCAGGGGCTACATGGCTACACCTTC. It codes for CASSDQGLHGYTF.